This entry concerns a single T cell receptor beta chain. Antigen specificity is unknown. The tumor samples were collected prior to definitive surgery or chemotherapy. This record belongs to a study of high-grade serous ovarian cancer treatment subgroups. Overall study: Each sample yielded on average roughly 8,200 unique TCR beta rearrangements from more than 13,000 reads. Findings and caveats of the study: Higher neoantigen levels went with greater TCR clonal relatedness.

Clones were read by immunoSEQ multiplex PCR, and TCRdb kept only the in-frame ones, dropping some. The sample holds about 30,000 clones; around 84% are singletons and the top ten take approximately 2.1%. The TCR originated in a human donor with high-grade serous ovarian cancer. The sample consisted of tumor tissue.

The CDR3 DNA is TGTGCCAGCAGGCCGGACAGGTCTAATCAGCCCCAGCATTTT. It translates to CASRPDRSNQPQHF. The chain combines TRBV6-5 with TRBJ1-5; TRBD1 agrees at 7 bases. The CDR3 is made up of 14 amino acids. Trimming cost V 6 bases and J 4 bases; bases outside gene matches: 6. From germline, CDR1 is MNHEY and CDR2 SVGAGI.